Following are 21 T cell receptor beta chains from one sample sequenced in a study of regulatory T cells in long-lasting Graves disease. In building TCR beta libraries, iRepertoire HTBI primers were used together with Arm-PCR of CDR3 regions. MiXCR, run by TCRdb on the multiplex PCR reads, gives a single entry per CDR3 protein. Among about 450,000 distinct CDR3 sequences, 15% to 20% were seen once, and the ten largest hold around 10%. Time point indicated: newly diagnosed GD, antithyroid drugs for less than 3 months. The TCR library was made from RNA extracted from PBMCs. This sample also belongs to another study, concerning T cells in Graves' hyperthyroidism and ophthalmopathy.

Sample: peripheral blood mononuclear cells (PBMCs), taken at new diagnosis, from a patient treated with antithyroid drugs. These receptors came from a woman between 25 and 40 years old with Graves disease.

This clonotype was counted many times. The genes are TRBV29-1 and TRBJ2-1; possibly TRBD2 for D (6 bases). Trimming removed 1 base from V and 2 bases from J, with 15 bases in between. CDR1 and CDR2 (germline): SQVTM, ANQGSEA. The CDR3 is 16 residues long. Here the CDR3 reads CSVEALSGGAYNEQFF. In nucleotides, the CDR3 is TGCAGCGTTGAAGCCCTGAGCGGAGGGGCCTACAATGAGCAGTTCTTC.

In this sample, this clonotype turned up many times. The chain is built from TRBV3-1 and TRBJ2-2; D remains unclear. Germline V gives CDR1 LGHDT, CDR2 YNNKEL (reference sequence). The CDR3 runs to 17 residues. With 2 bases removed from V and 0 bases from J, the gap between germline ends came to 13 bases. The CDR3 loop is CASSQWSADANTGELFF. The CDR3 bases are TGTGCCAGCAGCCAATGGTCGGCGGACGCGAACACCGGGGAGCTGTTTTTT.

The chain joins TRBV27 to TRBJ1-4; D unresolved. CDR3 length: 14 amino acids. Germline assignment: CDR1 MNHEY and CDR2 SMNVEV (reference sequence). Trimming removed 8 bases from V and 0 bases from J, with 10 bases in between. The CDR3 loop is CASGNIATNEKLFF. In nucleotides, the CDR3 is TGTGCCAGCGGGAACATTGCAACTAATGAAAAACTGTTTTTT.

This clonotype occurred many times. The chain links TRBV12-3 or TRBV12-4 to TRBJ2-3, with a tentative D call TRBD2 (5 bases). The CDR3 totals 17 residues. V was trimmed by 0 bases and J by 2 bases, leaving 15 bases between them. CDR3 protein: CASSLAPRTGNTDTQYF. The CDR3 DNA follows: TGTGCCAGCAGTTTAGCGCCTAGAACCGGGAACACAGATACGCAGTATTTT.

The V gene is TRBV6-1, the J gene TRBJ2-6, with TRBD1 matching 7 bases. The CDR3 totals 15 residues. The germline gives CDR1 MNHNS, CDR2 SASEGT. The V segment lost 8 bases and the J segment 4 bases; nucleotides outside the gene matches: 8. The CDR3 DNA reads as TGTGCCAGCGACCAGGGGGTAGCCGGGGCCAACGTCCTGACTTTC. Translated: CASDQGVAGANVLTF.

The chain is built from TRBV19 and TRBJ2-1; 7 positions agree with TRBD2. This CDR3 has 12 residues. V was pared by 8 bases and J by 8 bases, with 6 bases of the junction left unmatched. The germline V gene has CDR1 LNHDA and CDR2 SQIVND (reference sequence). CDR3 in amino acids: CASVGGFDEQFF. The CDR3 region has the DNA TGTGCCAGTGTGGGAGGGTTCGATGAGCAGTTCTTC.

The CDR3: CASSGGQGAVSHNEQFF. DNA of the CDR3: TGTGCCAGCAGCGGGGGCCAGGGGGCGGTTAGTCACAATGAGCAGTTCTTC. This chain links TRBV7-9 with TRBJ2-1; 8 bases match TRBD1. The CDR3 has 17 residues. The V gene end was trimmed by 5 bases and the J gene end by 5 bases; junction bases not matched to a gene: 14. CDR1 and CDR2 from the germline V gene are SEHNR and FQNEAQ (reference sequence).

V gene TRBV29-1 combines with J gene TRBJ1-3; D is possibly TRBD1 (5 bases). CDR1 is SQVTM and CDR2 is ANQGSEA in the germline V gene. The CDR3 is 13 residues long. Trimming shortened V by 6 bases and J by 4 bases, and 13 bases separated the two germline ends. As DNA, the CDR3 is TGCAGCGTGGGGGATTCTTTGGGAAACACCATATATTTT. Its translation: CSVGDSLGNTIYF.

A few counts support this clonotype. The chain recombines TRBV24-1 with TRBJ2-6; 8 bases agree with TRBD1. Germline CDR1 KGHDR, CDR2 SFDVKD. The V and J ends lost 7 bases and 1 base, in that order; junction bases with no gene match: 14. The CDR3 spans 19 residues. The CDR3 sequence is CATRATGDLPYSGANVLTF. In nucleotides, the CDR3 is TGTGCCACCAGAGCGACAGGGGACCTCCCCTATTCTGGGGCCAACGTCCTGACTTTC.

This clonotype was seen ten or more times. An end of the junction does not agree with germline; a read error may underlie this. This chain links TRBV5-1 with TRBJ2-3, with D possibly being TRBD1 (6 bases). Germline V gene sequence: CDR1 SGHRS, CDR2 YFSETQ. This CDR3 spans 12 amino acids. CDR3 DNA: TGTGCCAGCAGGCAGGGGTCAGATACGCAGTATTTT. This translates into CASRQGSDTQYF.

This clonotype was picked up many times. The chain has TRBV18 and TRBJ1-3, with D uncertain. The germline V and J ends were trimmed by 4 bases and 2 bases, with 9 bases remaining between them. Germline V gene sequence: CDR1 KGHSH, CDR2 LQKENI. The CDR3 extends over 14 amino acids. The CDR3 DNA follows: TGTGCCAGCTCACAATCTCAGACTGGAAACACCATATATTTT. Amino acids: CASSQSQTGNTIYF.

Of note for this clonotype: A much more abundant neighbour one base away suggests this may be a read error. CDR3 sequence: CASSLASGGGEPYF. Here the CDR3 DNA reads TGCGCCAGCAGCTTGGCTAGCGGCGGCGGCGAGCCGTACTTC. This chain links TRBV5-1 with TRBJ2-7, with 7 bases aligning to TRBD2. Per the germline V gene, CDR1 is SGHRS and CDR2 is YFSETQ. This CDR3 region has 14 residues.

The chain couples TRBV5-4 to TRBJ1-1; the match to TRBD1 covers 9 bases. The V gene end was trimmed by 1 base and the J gene end by 7 bases; junction bases not matched to a gene: 5. Germline V gene lookup returns CDR1 SGHNT and CDR2 YYREEE (reference sequence). This CDR3 has 14 residues. Here the CDR3 reads CASSLKWDRVEAFF. Here the CDR3 DNA reads TGTGCCAGCAGCTTGAAATGGGACAGGGTTGAAGCTTTCTTT.

This clonotype was seen many times. The conserved phenylalanine or tryptophan normally closing the CDR3 is absent here, so this likely arose from a read error. The gene calls are TRBV28 and TRBJ2-7; TRBD2 agrees at 16 bases. The germline CDR1 and CDR2 sequences are MDHEN and SYDVKM. The CDR3 runs to 17 residues. V lost 5 bases and J lost 4; bases outside the gene matches: 8. Written as DNA, the CDR3 is TGTGCCAGCAGTGGGACTAGCGGGGGGGTTCAAGGTTACGAGCAGTACATC. Protein: CASSGTSGGVQGYEQYI.

This clonotype showed up many times. This chain joins TRBV7-9 and TRBJ1-2; TRBD1 aligns across 7 bases. This CDR3 region has 13 residues. J lost 8 bases, V lost 5 bases, and 8 bases had no gene match. Germline CDR1 reads SEHNR; CDR2 reads FQNEAQ (reference sequence). The CDR3 DNA reads as TGTGCCAGCAGCCCCGGGACAGCTACCGGCTACACCTTC. This sequence encodes CASSPGTATGYTF.

This clonotype was recorded at least ten times. The chain couples TRBV12-3 or TRBV12-4 to TRBJ2-5, with D perhaps TRBD2 (7 bases). The CDR3 contains 15 residues. The V end lost 0 bases, the J end lost 7 bases, and 15 bases lay between the germline ends. The CDR3 protein is CASSLAGGAGGTQYF. The CDR3 bases are TGTGCCAGCAGTTTAGCAGGGGGGGCTGGCGGGACCCAGTACTTC.

This clonotype was seen many times. V gene TRBV2 combines with J gene TRBJ2-5, with 7 bases aligning to TRBD1. The CDR3 length is 13 residues. In germline, CDR1 is SNHLY, CDR2 FYNNEI. Trimming removed 5 bases from V and 7 bases from J; junction bases left unmatched: 7. The CDR3, as DNA: TGTGCCAGCAGTAGATCCTCAGGGGGGACCCAGTACTTC. This encodes CASSRSSGGTQYF.

This clonotype occurred many times. J is TRBJ2-5 and V is TRBV2; no clear D gene. V was shortened by 2 bases and J by 4 bases, with 8 bases between the two germline ends. The CDR3 extends over 13 amino acids. Looked up from germline, CDR1 is SNHLY and CDR2 is FYNNEI. The CDR3 is CASSEHSIETQYF. CDR3 DNA: TGTGCCAGCAGTGAACACTCAATAGAGACCCAGTACTTC.

This clonotype was counted between two and nine times. Compared with germline, one end of the junction differs, possibly owing to a read error. The chain joins TRBV6-4 to TRBJ2-1; a weak D match, TRBD1 (6 bases). The CDR3 is 13 amino acids. CDR1 is MRHNA, CDR2 SNTAGT, per germline. The CDR3 here is CASSGQFHGEQFF. CDR3 nucleotide sequence: TGTGCCAGTAGTGGACAGTTTCATGGTGAGCAGTTCTTC.

As regards this clonotype: A much larger clonotype is one base distant, so this may be a read error. The chain has TRBV11-2 and TRBJ2-5; D may be TRBD2 (6 bases). Per the germline V gene, CDR1 is SGHAT and CDR2 is FQNNGV. This CDR3 has 12 residues. CDR3 DNA: TGTGCCAGCACCAAGAGTAGCGGTGAGCCGTTCTTC. Encoded protein: CASTKSSGEPFF.

The chain uses TRBV24-1 and TRBJ2-1, with a weak D call TRBD1 (5 bases). V was clipped by 8 bases and J by 9 bases, with 13 bases between them. The CDR3 consists of 12 residues. CDR1 and CDR2 from the germline V gene are KGHDR and SFDVKD. The CDR3 sequence: CATTAGRGEQFF. In DNA form, the CDR3 reads TGTGCCACCACCGCAGGGCGAGGTGAGCAGTTCTTC.